The subject of this entry is one T cell receptor beta chain. CDR3 length equals 15 residues. The ends were cut back, 3 bases at V and 0 bases at J, with 10 bases in the middle. CDR1 is SGHRS, CDR2 YFSETQ, per germline. This sample is drawn from a study of blood T cell repertoires in COVID-19. Participants spanned ages about 18 to 90 years and resided in roughly 22 US areas. Self-reported history from a screening survey and questionnaire set each donor's cohort. Here immunoSEQ multiplex PCR was the method, and the copy in TCRdb shows in-frame clones only, minus some. This table holds about 430,000 clones, roughly 90% found once.

The V and J genes are TRBV5-1 and TRBJ1-3, with D possibly TRBD1 on 6 matching bases. Specimen: PBMCs or T cells enriched from blood (not recorded which). This receptor was obtained from a young woman with acute COVID-19. The CDR3 nucleotides are TGCGCCAGCAGCTCCGGACAGTTCTCTGGAAACACCATATATTTT. Translation gives CASSSGQFSGNTIYF.